The entry that follows covers one TCR beta chain sequence. Its antigen is not known. Participants comprised healthy donors of bone marrow. Germline V gene data show CDR1 as MDHEN and CDR2 as SYDVKM. The CDR3 sequence is 14 residues long. The V segment lost 5 bases and the J segment 3 bases; nucleotides outside the gene matches: 5. This specimen belongs to a study of cytomegalovirus exposure and HLA in healthy donors. Findings of the study overall: Most TCR sequences were seen very rarely across donors, but some public TCRs occurred in many. It was confirmed in vitro that a few of the CMV-associated chains were specific for CMV antigens.

A multiplex PCR was run with 60 Vbeta primers and 13 Jbeta primers. This table comes from immunoSEQ multiplex PCR, and its TCRdb copy is limited to in-frame clones, with some not included. The table includes 35,000 to 40,000 clones, roughly 81% detected once. The TCR sequence derives from a man younger than 45 in good health and CMV-seronegative. Source material: PBMCs. V and J are TRBV28 and TRBJ2-7, with 9 bases aligning to TRBD2. CDR3 sequence: CASSQGGRVYEQYF. CDR3 coding DNA: TGTGCCAGCAGTCAAGGCGGGAGGGTCTACGAGCAGTACTTC.